A single sample gave rise to the 16 T cell receptor beta chains below, sequenced in a study of T cell responses to AZD1222 COVID-19 vaccine. The repertoire was sequenced with immunoSEQ multiplex PCR; TCRdb's copy has only in-frame clones and lacks some. This repertoire shows 200,000 or so clones, approximately 94% found once; its top ten account for about 1%. Sequencing used peripheral blood, obtained 28 days after the second AZD1222 dose. The receptors were gathered from an adult who received the AZD1222 COVID-19 vaccine.

The rearrangement joins TRBV18 to TRBJ1-5; maybe TRBD1 (5 bases). This CDR3 region has 15 residues. Germline loops: CDR1 KGHSH, CDR2 LQKENI. The ends were cut back, 6 bases at V and 0 bases at J, with 12 bases in the middle. As DNA, the CDR3 is TGTGCCAGCTCCCAAGGGACGGCTAGCAATCAGCCCCAGCATTTT. It encodes CASSQGTASNQPQHF.

CDR3 in amino acids: CATWDVAGYGNTIYF. The CDR3 bases are TGTGCCACCTGGGACGTTGCGGGGTACGGAAACACCATATATTTT. The chain combines TRBV10-3 with TRBJ1-3; perhaps TRBD1 as D (5 bases). Trimming removed 10 bases from V and 4 bases from J, with 20 bases in between. Germline CDR1 is ENHRY and CDR2 is SYGVKD. The length of the CDR3 is 15 residues.

The rearrangement links TRBV29-1 to TRBJ2-2; D is undetermined. The CDR3 covers 11 residues. In germline, CDR1 is SQVTM, CDR2 ANQGSEA. Trimming shortened V by 7 bases and J by 7 bases, and 10 bases separated the two germline ends. The CDR3 protein is CSAWRNGELFF. Here the CDR3 DNA reads TGCAGCGCGTGGAGAAACGGGGAGCTGTTTTTT.

The rearrangement uses TRBV28 and TRBJ1-2, with unresolved D. V was clipped by 5 bases and J by 4 bases, with 11 bases between them. CDR3 length equals 13 residues. CDR1 is MDHEN and CDR2 is SYDVKM in the germline V gene. CDR3 DNA: TGTGCCAGCAGTGCGGCTGGATCCTATGGCTACACCTTC. Its translation is CASSAAGSYGYTF.

The V gene is TRBV28, the J gene TRBJ2-7, with D perhaps TRBD1 (6 bases). In germline, CDR1 is MDHEN, CDR2 SYDVKM. V lost 8 bases and J lost 6, with 17 bases in between. This CDR3 is 13 amino acids long. CDR3 bases: TGTGCCAGCCAAGGGACAACTGACCCCGAGCAGTACTTC. Amino acids: CASQGTTDPEQYF.

Notes on this clone: This sample also contains other DNA sequences that code for the same CDR3. The chain employs TRBV13 and TRBJ1-1, with 7 bases matching TRBD1. The V and J ends lost 5 bases and 1 base, in that order; junction bases with no gene match: 7. Germline-derived CDR1 and CDR2 are PRHDT and FYEKMQ (reference sequence). The CDR3 loop spans 15 amino acids. In DNA, the CDR3 is TGTGCCAGCAGCCTCCCCCGACAGGGGAACACTGAAGCTTTCTTT. It specifies CASSLPRQGNTEAFF.

The gene calls are TRBV2 and TRBJ1-5; D is unresolved. Trimming took 7 bases from V and 2 from J, leaving 9 bases between them. CDR3 length: 13 residues. Germline lookup yields CDR1 SNHLY and CDR2 FYNNEI. CDR3: CASMDRGNQPQHF. For the CDR3, the DNA is TGTGCCAGCATGGATCGGGGCAATCAGCCCCAGCATTTT.

The chain has TRBV6-5 and TRBJ1-5; possible D gene TRBD1, 5 bases. Trimming removed 6 bases from V and 0 bases from J, with 12 bases in between. Germline V gives CDR1 MNHEY, CDR2 SVGAGI. This CDR3 is built from 15 residues. In DNA form, the CDR3 reads TGTGCCAGCAGGCAGGGATCACTTAGCAATCAGCCCCAGCATTTT. Translating it yields CASRQGSLSNQPQHF.

The chain uses TRBV5-6 and TRBJ1-2; D unresolved. V lost 1 base, J lost 5 bases, and 6 bases lay in between. Per the germline V gene, CDR1 is SGHDT and CDR2 is YYEEEE. The CDR3 spans 12 residues. The CDR3 region is CASSLRQYGYTF. Here the CDR3 DNA reads TGTGCCAGCAGCTTGAGGCAGTATGGCTACACCTTC.

This chain connects TRBV4-1 to TRBJ1-2, with 8 positions matching TRBD1. CDR1 and CDR2 (germline): MGHRA, YSYEKL. The CDR3 contains 12 residues. Losses at the gene ends were 10 bases for V and 8 bases for J; bases not matched to a gene: 9. The CDR3 here is CAISGQGGGYTF. CDR3 nucleotide sequence: TGCGCCATCTCTGGACAGGGTGGAGGCTACACCTTC.

The chain links TRBV24-1 to TRBJ2-3, with 9 bases matching TRBD1. V shed 8 bases, J shed 3 bases, and the junction held 8 bases outside the gene matches. Germline V gene lookup returns CDR1 KGHDR and CDR2 SFDVKD. This CDR3 spans 15 amino acids. As DNA, the CDR3 is TGTGCCACCAACCTACAGGGGGCGGGTACAGATACGCAGTATTTT. Translating it yields CATNLQGAGTDTQYF.

V and J are TRBV6-2 or TRBV6-3 and TRBJ1-6, with D unresolved. This CDR3 spans 13 amino acids. Germline CDR1 is MNHEY and CDR2 is SVGEGT. Trimming pared 5 bases from V and 11 bases from J, leaving 13 bases between. CDR3 in amino acids: CASSPALGTPLHF. The CDR3 coding sequence is TGTGCCAGCAGTCCCGCCCTCGGGACACCCCTCCACTTT.

The CDR3 sequence: CASSLVGQGAGEQFF. The DNA for the CDR3 is TGTGCCAGCAGCTTGGTGGGACAGGGGGCAGGTGAGCAGTTCTTC. This chain connects TRBV5-6 to TRBJ2-1; 12 bases align to TRBD1. This CDR3 comprises 15 residues. The V gene end was trimmed by 0 bases and the J gene end by 9 bases; junction bases not matched to a gene: 4. Looked up from germline, CDR1 is SGHDT and CDR2 is YYEEEE.

V is TRBV5-1 and J is TRBJ2-7, with TRBD2 as a possible D gene (5 bases). The CDR3 runs to 14 residues. The V gene's germline CDR1 is SGHRS and CDR2 YFSETQ. V was pared by 0 bases and J by 3 bases, with 10 bases between. The DNA of the CDR3 is TGCGCCAGCAGCTTGGCGGGGTCTTACTACGAGCAGTACTTC. This sequence encodes CASSLAGSYYEQYF.

The chain couples TRBV6-1 to TRBJ1-6; tentative D call: TRBD1 (6 bases). Trimming took 3 bases from V and 7 from J, leaving 10 bases between them. The CDR3 covers 14 residues. Germline V lookup: CDR1 MNHNS, CDR2 SASEGT. CDR3 nucleotide sequence: TGTGCCAGCAGTGACGTCGGGGGCAATTCACCCCTCCACTTT. Protein: CASSDVGGNSPLHF.

This clone was counted a single time. J is TRBJ1-5 and V is TRBV6-2 or TRBV6-3; D uncertain. The CDR3 totals 15 residues. CDR1 and CDR2 (germline): MNHEY, SVGEGT. V was pared by 6 bases and J by 6 bases, with 18 bases between. The CDR3 sequence: CASSTTAPRGQPQHF. The DNA for the CDR3 is TGTGCCAGCAGCACAACAGCTCCACGAGGTCAGCCCCAGCATTTT.